The 8 T cell receptor beta chains below come from one sample, sequenced in a study of shared clonotypes between healthy human individuals. Some clones are missing from TCRdb's copy, which holds only in-frame ones; the method was immunoSEQ multiplex PCR. Among just over 2,000,000 clones listed, over 85% were seen once. The sequenced sample was naive CD4+ T cells sorted from blood. Described subset: CD45RA+ positively selected. These receptors all stem from a man younger than 35 in good health.

The chain joins TRBV4-1 to TRBJ1-6; 7 nucleotides agree with TRBD1. In germline, CDR1 is MGHRA, CDR2 YSYEKL. CDR3 length equals 16 residues. The J segment lost 7 bases and the V segment lost 1 base, leaving 7 bases of the junction unmatched. For the CDR3, the DNA is TGCGCCAGCAGCCAAGTCCTCGGGACAGCCAATTCACCCCTCCACTTT. Residues: CASSQVLGTANSPLHF.

V gene TRBV28 combines with J gene TRBJ1-2; D is possibly TRBD1 (5 bases). Germline CDR1 MDHEN, CDR2 SYDVKM. V shed 2 bases and J shed 4 bases, with 14 bases lying between them. The length of the CDR3 is 15 residues. The CDR3 here is CASSLQGASGYGYTF. The CDR3, as DNA: TGTGCCAGCAGTTTACAAGGGGCCTCGGGCTATGGCTACACCTTC.

This chain uses TRBV7-9 with TRBJ2-5; D possibly corresponds to TRBD2 (5 bases). This CDR3 comprises 12 residues. Germline V CDR1 and CDR2: SEHNR, FQNEAQ (reference sequence). V lost 5 bases, J lost 7 bases, and 11 bases lay in between. The CDR3, as DNA: TGTGCCAGCAGCCCTGGACGGGGGACCCAGTACTTC. Translated: CASSPGRGTQYF.

In its sample, this clone was seen once. The chain joins TRBV4-1 to TRBJ1-5; TRBD1 matches 8 bases. The germline V gene encodes CDR1 MGHRA and CDR2 YSYEKL. The V gene end was trimmed by 4 bases and the J gene end by 3 bases; junction bases not matched to a gene: 5. The CDR3 has 15 residues. CDR3 DNA sequence: TGCGCCAGCAGCCTTGGACAGGGTCACAATCAGCCCCAGCATTTT. It is translated as CASSLGQGHNQPQHF.

The chain links TRBV9 to TRBJ2-1; a weak D match, TRBD2 (6 bases). Per the germline V gene, CDR1 is SGDLS and CDR2 is YYNGEE. This CDR3 contains 19 residues. The V gene lost 1 base and the J gene lost 7 bases, with 27 bases spanning the gap. The DNA for the CDR3 is TGTGCCAGCAGCGTATCGGAGCCTTTAGCGGCCCCCAAGAGTAATGAGCAGTTCTTC. Its translation is CASSVSEPLAAPKSNEQFF.

The chain links TRBV19 to TRBJ1-3, with D hard to call. Trimming stripped 7 bases from V and 4 bases from J, with 17 bases between. Germline lookup yields CDR1 LNHDA and CDR2 SQIVND (reference sequence). This CDR3 is 15 amino acids long. For the CDR3, the DNA is TGTGCCAGTATAAAAGATTCCAACCCGGGAAACACCATATATTTT. This gives the protein CASIKDSNPGNTIYF.

The chain carries TRBV11-2 and TRBJ1-2; D gene uncertain. CDR3 length: 15 amino acids. V was shortened by 5 bases and J by 1 base, with 14 bases between the two germline ends. CDR1 SGHAT and CDR2 FQNNGV come from the germline V gene. The CDR3 loop is CASSLLRTFNYGYTF. The DNA for the CDR3 is TGTGCCAGCAGCCTCCTCAGGACGTTTAACTATGGCTACACCTTC.

This clone was seen only once. V usage is TRBV2 and J usage is TRBJ1-2; D is perhaps TRBD1 (6 bases). The CDR3 extends over 13 amino acids. CDR1 is SNHLY and CDR2 is FYNNEI in the germline V gene. The ends were cut back, 4 bases at V and 6 bases at J, with 12 bases in the middle. CDR3 in DNA: TGTGCCAGCAGTGGTACCCCAGGGGATGGCTACACCTTC. It translates to CASSGTPGDGYTF.